Below are 21 T cell receptor beta chains sequenced from a single sample in a study of cytomegalovirus exposure and HLA in healthy donors. PCR amplification relied on 60 Vbeta primers (plus 13 Jbeta primers). This table comes from immunoSEQ multiplex PCR, and its TCRdb copy is limited to in-frame clones, with some not included. The repertoire consists of some 200,000 clones, with about 84% occurring once and the leading ten covering 3.5% to 4%. Sequenced sample: PBMCs. The receptors originated from a man aged 45 to 65 in good health and CMV-seronegative.

Note on this clone: The same CDR3 is also encoded by other DNA sequences in this sample. The CDR3 is CASGDSSYEQYF. CDR3 coding DNA: TGCGCCAGCGGGGACAGCTCCTACGAGCAGTACTTC. The chain has TRBV5-1 and TRBJ2-7; 7 nucleotides line up with TRBD1. CDR3 length: 12 amino acids. Per the germline V gene, CDR1 is SGHRS and CDR2 is YFSETQ. V gave up 7 bases and J gave up 0 bases; unmatched junction bases: 1.

This clone has a handful of counts. The V call is TRBV4-3, the J call TRBJ1-1; a weak D match, TRBD1 (5 bases). The CDR3 is 14 amino acids. V was cut by 0 bases and J by 5 bases, with 10 bases left in between. CDR1 LGHNA and CDR2 YSLEER come from the germline V gene. The CDR3 spells CASSQEEGNTEAFF. CDR3 in DNA: TGCGCCAGCAGCCAAGAGGAGGGGAATACTGAAGCTTTCTTT.

V is TRBV6-6 and J is TRBJ2-7; the match to TRBD1 covers 7 bases. The CDR3 spans 12 residues. Germline-derived CDR1 and CDR2 are MNHNY and SVGAGI (reference sequence). With V trimmed by 6 bases and J by 5 bases, 4 bases remained unmatched. The CDR3 DNA sequence: TGTGCCAGCAGAGACAGGGACCACGAGCAGTACTTC. This codes for CASRDRDHEQYF.

The chain carries TRBV7-9 and TRBJ1-4; 8 nucleotides line up with TRBD1. Germline CDR1 SEHNR, CDR2 FQNEAQ (reference sequence). The trim removed 3 bases at V and 3 bases at J, leaving 3 bases unmatched. CDR3 length equals 15 residues. CDR3 residues: CASSLATGANEKLFF. The CDR3, as DNA: TGTGCCAGCAGCTTGGCGACAGGGGCTAATGAAAAACTGTTTTTT.

J is TRBJ2-4 and V is TRBV4-1; TRBD1 matches at 7 bases. The CDR3 sequence is 15 residues long. Germline V gene data show CDR1 as MGHRA and CDR2 as YSYEKL. V shed 4 bases, J shed 1 base, and the junction held 4 bases outside the gene matches. The CDR3 here is CASSPIQGAKNIQYF. CDR3 nucleotides: TGCGCCAGCAGCCCAATACAGGGGGCCAAAAACATTCAGTACTTC.

This rearrangement joins TRBV30 to TRBJ2-2; 8 positions agree with TRBD1. This CDR3 is 14 amino acids long. Germline CDR1 GTSNPN, CDR2 SVGIG (reference sequence). The trim removed 3 bases at V and 1 base at J, leaving 1 base unmatched. CDR3 DNA: TGTGCCTGGAGGGGGACAGGGAACACCGGGGAGCTGTTTTTT. This encodes CAWRGTGNTGELFF. Drawing the rest from reference TRBV30 and TRBJ2-2, the complete variable domain is SQTIHQWPATLVQPVGSPLSLECTVEGTSNPNLYWYRQAAGRGLQLLFYSVGIGQISSEVPQNLSASRPQDRQFILSSKKLLLSDSGFYLCAWRGTGNTGELFFGEGSRLTVL.

This chain connects TRBV7-2 to TRBJ2-6, with D possibly matching TRBD2 (5 bases). Trimming took off 5 bases at V and 0 bases at J, with 11 bases between the two ends. Germline V gene lookup returns CDR1 SGHTA and CDR2 FQGNSA. This CDR3 is built from 16 residues. DNA for the CDR3: TGTGCCAGCAGCCCAAGGAGGCCCTCTGGGGCCAACGTCCTGACTTTC. Translation gives CASSPRRPSGANVLTF. The full variable domain, in which reference TRBV7-2 and TRBJ2-6 provide the parts outside the CDR3, is GAGVSQSPSNKVTEKGKDVELRCDPISGHTALYWYRQSLGQGLEFLIYFQGNSAPDKSGLPSDRFSAERTGGSVSTLTIQRTQQEDSAVYLCASSPRRPSGANVLTFGAGSRLTVL.

This chain connects TRBV19 to TRBJ1-6; TRBD1 matches 9 bases. Germline V gene lookup returns CDR1 LNHDA and CDR2 SQIVND (reference sequence). The V gene end was trimmed by 4 bases and the J gene end by 8 bases; junction bases not matched to a gene: 6. The CDR3 runs to 15 residues. The CDR3 DNA reads as TGTGCCAGTAGTACCCTAACAGGGGGCTATTCACCCCTCCACTTT. Amino acid sequence: CASSTLTGGYSPLHF.

This clone came up once. This rearrangement joins TRBV12-5 to TRBJ1-3; D perhaps matches TRBD1 (6 bases). The CDR3 loop spans 15 amino acids. The V gene's germline CDR1 is LGHNT and CDR2 FRNRAP. V was clipped by 6 bases and J by 6 bases, with 18 bases between them. The CDR3 coding sequence is TGTGCTAGTGGAGCCTCAGGGGAAGTCACAAACACCATATATTTT. Encoded protein: CASGASGEVTNTIYF.

This chain joins TRBV28 and TRBJ2-7; 10 bases agree with TRBD1. The CDR3 is made up of 15 amino acids. The germline V gene encodes CDR1 MDHEN and CDR2 SYDVKM. J gave up 0 bases and V 10 bases, and 9 bases lay outside the gene matches. The CDR3 sequence is CATFVGTGVSYEQYF. Written as DNA, the CDR3 is TGTGCCACCTTCGTTGGGACAGGGGTCTCCTACGAGCAGTACTTC.

This clone was detected only a few times. This sequence joins TRBV7-9 and TRBJ2-3; tentatively, D is TRBD1 (6 bases). V lost 6 bases to trimming and J lost 2 bases, with 15 bases between them. This CDR3 is built from 15 residues. Germline CDR1 and CDR2: SEHNR and FQNEAQ (reference sequence). CDR3 DNA: TGTGCCAGCAGTGGGGGCGGCACATCCACAGATACGCAGTATTTT. Translation gives CASSGGGTSTDTQYF.

The CDR3 loop is CASSSPAGSNTIYF. CDR3 sequence (DNA): TGTGCCAGCAGCTCCCCGGCAGGGTCGAACACCATATATTTT. The chain is built from TRBV7-2 and TRBJ1-3, with D perhaps matching TRBD1 (5 bases). Trimming stripped 4 bases from V and 7 bases from J, with 14 bases between. CDR3 length: 14 amino acids. The germline CDR1 and CDR2 sequences are SGHTA and FQGNSA.

This clone was counted between two and nine times. J is TRBJ2-5 and V is TRBV30; TRBD2 might be the D (5 bases). This CDR3 is built from 16 residues. V lost 3 bases to trimming and J lost 2 bases, with 19 bases between them. CDR1 is GTSNPN and CDR2 is SVGIG in the germline V gene (reference sequence). The CDR3 region is CAWSFFLIQRQETQYF. CDR3 coding DNA: TGTGCCTGGAGCTTCTTTCTGATTCAGCGGCAAGAGACCCAGTACTTC.

This chain links TRBV6-4 with TRBJ1-5; weak D call: TRBD1 (5 bases). CDR3 length equals 17 residues. In germline, CDR1 is MRHNA, CDR2 SNTAGT. Trimming removed 8 bases at V and 2 bases at J, with 22 bases between. CDR3 DNA sequence: TGTGCCAGCGGGGGGTCTGGTCGGCGAGGAGGCAATCAGCCCCAGCATTTT. Encoded protein: CASGGSGRRGGNQPQHF.

The CDR3 region has the DNA TGTGCCAGCAGCGATCTAGGGTTGCGGGGGGCTACCGGGGAGCTGTTTTTT. Translation: CASSDLGLRGATGELFF. The chain links TRBV5-6 to TRBJ2-2; 8 nucleotides match TRBD2. The CDR3 sequence is 17 residues long. Germline-derived CDR1 and CDR2 are SGHDT and YYEEEE. V was pared by 4 bases and J by 5 bases, with 13 bases of the junction left unmatched.

Turning to this clone: One end of the junction does not line up with germline, which may come from a read error. This chain joins TRBV13 and TRBJ1-2, with D possibly being TRBD1 (5 bases). The V gene's germline CDR1 is PRHDT and CDR2 FYEKMQ (reference sequence). CDR3 length: 14 amino acids. The CDR3 loop reads CAGSPQGINYGYTF. The CDR3 bases are TGTGCCGGCAGCCCCCAGGGAATTAACTATGGCTACACCTTC.

The chain carries TRBV12-5 and TRBJ2-2, with a possible D match to TRBD1 (6 bases). The V gene lost 5 bases and the J gene lost 1 base, with 14 bases spanning the gap. Looked up from germline, CDR1 is LGHNT and CDR2 is FRNRAP. The CDR3 loop spans 16 amino acids. CDR3 protein: CASGPLTGQNTGELFF. The CDR3 DNA reads as TGTGCTAGTGGTCCGTTAACGGGACAGAACACCGGGGAGCTGTTTTTT. Using reference TRBV12-5 and TRBJ2-2 for the parts outside the CDR3, the full variable domain is DARVTQTPRHKVTEMGQEVTMRCQPILGHNTVFWYRQTMMQGLELLAYFRNRAPLDDSGMPKDRFSAEMPDATLATLKIQPSEPRDSAVYFCASGPLTGQNTGELFFGEGSRLTVL.

The J gene is TRBJ1-2, the V gene TRBV7-2; 10 bases line up with TRBD1. V gave up 2 bases and J gave up 7 bases; unmatched junction bases: 10. Germline V CDR1 and CDR2: SGHTA, FQGNSA. The length of the CDR3 is 16 residues. CDR3 amino acids: CASSLLTGTGVSGYTF. Here the CDR3 DNA reads TGTGCCAGCAGCTTACTAACCGGGACAGGGGTATCTGGCTACACCTTC.

The DNA of the CDR3 is TGTGCCAGCAGCGGCGAGGGCAGCACAGATACGCAGTATTTT. This gives the protein CASSGEGSTDTQYF. The V call is TRBV7-9, the J call TRBJ2-3; D is possibly TRBD2 (5 bases). From germline, CDR1 is SEHNR and CDR2 FQNEAQ (reference sequence). Trimming shortened V by 5 bases and J by 0 bases, and 9 bases separated the two germline ends. The length of the CDR3 is 14 residues.

The rearrangement uses TRBV7-9 and TRBJ1-2; D is unresolved. Germline loops: CDR1 SEHNR, CDR2 FQNEAQ (reference sequence). The CDR3 spans 13 residues. V was cut by 5 bases and J by 7 bases, with 14 bases left in between. CDR3 sequence (DNA): TGTGCCAGCAGCGTAGAGGCGGCAGTTGGCTACACCTTC. Protein product: CASSVEAAVGYTF.

The CDR3 DNA follows: TGTGCCAGCAGCGTAGGGGGGACAGGTAATGAAAAACTGTTTTTT. Translation: CASSVGGTGNEKLFF. This chain joins TRBV9 and TRBJ1-4; TRBD1 agrees at 8 bases. Losses at the gene ends were 0 bases for V and 4 bases for J; bases not matched to a gene: 2. Germline V gene sequence: CDR1 SGDLS, CDR2 YYNGEE. This CDR3 has 15 amino acids.